Presented here are 25 T cell receptor beta chains from one specimen sequenced in a study of CD8 T cells in Susac syndrome (dated by TCRdb to the late 2010s). Receptors were amplified or captured by the immunoSEQ multiplex PCR assay. RNA was extracted using the RNeasy kit, and roughly 0.5 to 1 ug of the RNA was reverse transcribed with random hexamers. TCRdb reworked the public reads: Q25 trimming with fastp, MiXCR clone assembly, productive beta chains retained. Identical CDR3 protein sequences are pooled into one entry, listed with their most common genes and DNA. The sample contains some 170,000 distinct CDR3 sequences, roughly 94% of them found a single time. Jointly, the top ten make up 0.085% to 0.1% of the sample. Specimen: CD4+ T cells from PBMCs. All receptors come from a human donor with Susac syndrome.

The chain is built from TRBV2 and TRBJ2-2, with 10 positions matching TRBD2. Germline-derived CDR1 and CDR2 are SNHLY and FYNNEI. This CDR3 contains 20 residues. V lost 7 bases and J lost 4; bases outside the gene matches: 21. The CDR3 protein is CASTRTGLASGGRGTGELFF. The CDR3 DNA follows: TGTGCCAGCACCCGGACCGGGTTGGCTAGCGGGGGTCGGGGCACCGGGGAGCTGTTTTTT.

The chain combines TRBV28 with TRBJ1-5; TRBD1 is a possible D gene (5 bases). This CDR3 comprises 14 residues. The germline V gene encodes CDR1 MDHEN and CDR2 SYDVKM. V was trimmed by 2 bases and J by 9 bases, leaving 14 bases between them. CDR3 residues: CASSLTEGSAPQHF. CDR3 sequence (DNA): TGTGCCAGCAGTTTAACGGAGGGGTCCGCGCCCCAGCATTTT.

The chain links TRBV20-1 to TRBJ1-5; a possible D gene is TRBD1 (6 bases). CDR3 length: 16 residues. Between the trimmed V and J ends, which lost 3 bases and 5 bases, there was a span of 20 bases. Germline CDR1 is DFQATT and CDR2 is SNEGSKA (reference sequence). The CDR3 DNA sequence: TGCAGTGCTAGCCAGGGTGGGGGGCATAGGGATCAGCCCCAGCATTTT. Protein product: CSASQGGGHRDQPQHF.

This clonotype was seen only once. The chain links TRBV6-2 or TRBV6-3 to TRBJ2-7; D is uncertain. The CDR3 runs to 16 residues. The V gene's germline CDR1 is MNHEY and CDR2 SVGEGT. Deletions cut 4 bases from V and 2 bases from J, with 18 bases between. The CDR3 is CASSSGSFSLTYEQYF. The CDR3 DNA sequence: TGTGCCAGCAGTTCTGGAAGCTTCTCCCTTACCTACGAGCAGTACTTC.

The CDR3 here is CASSQDRGAETQYF. The CDR3 coding sequence is TGCGCCAGCAGCCAAGATCGGGGGGCCGAGACCCAGTACTTC. The rearrangement joins TRBV4-3 to TRBJ2-5; D is possibly TRBD2 (7 bases). V was trimmed by 0 bases and J by 5 bases, leaving 10 bases between them. Per the germline V gene, CDR1 is LGHNA and CDR2 is YSLEER. This CDR3 is 14 amino acids long.

The chain links TRBV4-2 to TRBJ2-6; 9 nucleotides align to TRBD1. The V gene's germline CDR1 is LGHNA and CDR2 YNFKEQ. This CDR3 comprises 16 residues. Trimming at V came to 3 bases and at J to 2 bases, leaving 2 bases not matched to a gene. The CDR3 DNA follows: TGTGCCAGCAGCCAGACAGGGGGAACTGGGGCCAACGTCCTGACTTTC. Residues: CASSQTGGTGANVLTF.

The chain recombines TRBV29-1 with TRBJ1-4, with D unresolved. CDR1 is SQVTM and CDR2 is ANQGSEA in the germline V gene. V was clipped by 7 bases and J by 3 bases, with 15 bases between them. The CDR3 is made up of 14 amino acids. CDR3 region: CSARNGNSNEKLFF. The CDR3 DNA sequence: TGCAGCGCCCGAAATGGGAATTCTAATGAAAAACTGTTTTTT. Variable domain in full (rest from reference TRBV29-1 and TRBJ1-4): SAVISQKPSRDICQRGTSLTIQCQVDSQVTMMFWYRQQPGQSLTLIATANQGSEATYESGFVIDKFPISRPNLTFSTLTVSNMSPEDSSIYLCSARNGNSNEKLFFGSGTQLSVL.

V is TRBV30 and J is TRBJ1-4; a possible D gene is TRBD1 (6 bases). CDR1 and CDR2 (germline): GTSNPN, SVGIG (reference sequence). The CDR3 contains 15 residues. Trimming pared 4 bases from V and 0 bases from J, leaving 12 bases between. Written as DNA, the CDR3 is TGTGCCTGGATCGACAGGCCAGCAACTAATGAAAAACTGTTTTTT. Protein product: CAWIDRPATNEKLFF.

The CDR3 sequence is CASSYFQGEADTQYF. The CDR3 nucleotides read TGTGCCAGCAGTTACTTTCAGGGAGAGGCAGATACGCAGTATTTT. V and J are TRBV6-5 and TRBJ2-3; perhaps D is TRBD1 or TRBD2 (5 bases each). The CDR3 length is 15 residues. CDR1 and CDR2 (germline): MNHEY, SVGAGI. Trimming removed 1 base from V and 4 bases from J, with 12 bases in between.

This CDR3 is CASSYSRKDGYTF. CDR3 DNA sequence: TGTGCCAGCAGTTATTCCCGGAAAGATGGCTACACCTTC. The chain links TRBV6-2 or TRBV6-3 to TRBJ1-2; no clear D. Germline V gene data show CDR1 as MNHEY and CDR2 as SVGEGT. V was clipped by 3 bases and J by 6 bases, with 11 bases between them. The CDR3 loop spans 13 amino acids.

The CDR3 reads CASSQDVVNSPLHF. DNA for the CDR3: TGTGCCAGCAGCCAAGACGTTGTTAATTCACCCCTCCACTTT. This chain joins TRBV7-2 and TRBJ1-6, with D uncertain. Germline V CDR1 and CDR2: SGHTA, FQGNSA. There are 14 residues in the CDR3. The ends were cut back, 5 bases at V and 6 bases at J, with 11 bases in the middle.

The rearrangement uses TRBV29-1 and TRBJ2-7; TRBD2 matches at 9 bases. The CDR3 length is 16 residues. The V gene end was trimmed by 2 bases and the J gene end by 5 bases; junction bases not matched to a gene: 13. CDR1 and CDR2 from the germline V gene are SQVTM and ANQGSEA. The CDR3 DNA is TGCAGCGTTGAATGGTCCCGGCTAGCGGGGCGTCACGAGCAGTACTTC. Its protein is CSVEWSRLAGRHEQYF.

The chain recombines TRBV12-3 or TRBV12-4 with TRBJ2-3; the match to TRBD2 covers 11 bases. The CDR3 totals 15 residues. J gave up 6 bases and V 4 bases, and 6 bases lay outside the gene matches. In DNA form, the CDR3 reads TGTGCCAGCAGTTCACTAGCGGGAGATGGGGATACGCAGTATTTT. It translates to CASSSLAGDGDTQYF.

This chain links TRBV20-1 with TRBJ2-1; TRBD1 matches at 7 bases. This CDR3 comprises 13 residues. J lost 2 bases, V lost 6 bases, and 4 bases had no gene match. Germline CDR1 reads DFQATT; CDR2 reads SNEGSKA (reference sequence). Written as DNA, the CDR3 is TGCAGTGCAACAGGGGCCCCCTACAATGAGCAGTTCTTC. Translating gives CSATGAPYNEQFF.

In this sample, this clonotype turned up once. The chain links TRBV12-3 or TRBV12-4 to TRBJ2-1; 12 bases map to TRBD2. CDR3 length: 15 amino acids. J gave up 7 bases and V 2 bases, and 3 bases lay outside the gene matches. In DNA form, the CDR3 reads TGTGCCAGCAGTTTATCAGGACTAGCGGGGAATGAGCAGTTCTTC. Protein sequence: CASSLSGLAGNEQFF.

The chain has TRBV6-2 or TRBV6-3 and TRBJ2-5; 7 nucleotides agree with TRBD1. Per the germline V gene, CDR1 is MNHEY and CDR2 is SVGEGT. The J segment lost 3 bases and the V segment lost 6 bases, leaving 10 bases of the junction unmatched. This CDR3 has 15 residues. The CDR3 loop reads CASRYRQGIEETQYF. CDR3 nucleotide sequence: TGTGCCAGCAGATACCGACAGGGAATTGAAGAGACCCAGTACTTC.

The gene calls are TRBV9 and TRBJ2-5; TRBD2 matches at 9 bases. Trimming at V came to 2 bases and at J to 2 bases, leaving 10 bases not matched to a gene. The CDR3 contains 17 residues. The germline CDR1 and CDR2 sequences are SGDLS and YYNGEE. The CDR3 DNA sequence: TGTGCCAGCAGCGTGGGGGGGTCTAGCGGGGTGCAAGAGACCCAGTACTTC. It codes for CASSVGGSSGVQETQYF.

The gene calls are TRBV9 and TRBJ2-1; TRBD2 matches 8 bases. Losses at the gene ends were 2 bases for V and 8 bases for J; bases not matched to a gene: 9. This CDR3 has 15 amino acids. Germline assignment: CDR1 SGDLS and CDR2 YYNGEE. The CDR3 DNA sequence: TGTGCCAGCAGCGTCGGGAGGGCCTTTACATATGAGCAGTTCTTC. Its translation is CASSVGRAFTYEQFF.

V usage is TRBV2 and J usage is TRBJ2-7; D ambiguous. Per the germline V gene, CDR1 is SNHLY and CDR2 is FYNNEI. The CDR3 loop spans 15 amino acids. V dropped 1 base and J dropped 0 bases, with 10 bases sitting between them. The CDR3 DNA is TGTGCCAGCAGTGAAGGGCAGCTTCCCTCCTACGAGCAGTACTTC. Its protein product is CASSEGQLPSYEQYF.

The V and J genes are TRBV28 and TRBJ1-1; D may be TRBD1 (5 bases). The CDR3 runs 13 residues. The V gene lost 6 bases and the J gene lost 3 bases, with 11 bases spanning the gap. From germline, CDR1 is MDHEN and CDR2 SYDVKM. CDR3 DNA sequence: TGTGCCAGCAGCTCGGGAGGGGACACTGAAGCTTTCTTT. Translation: CASSSGGDTEAFF.

J is TRBJ2-3 and V is TRBV6-1, with TRBD2 matching 9 bases. Trimming removed 5 bases from V and 0 bases from J; junction bases left unmatched: 9. There are 17 residues in the CDR3. CDR1 is MNHNS, CDR2 SASEGT, per germline. Here the CDR3 DNA reads TGTGCCAGCAGTAGTACGTCAAGCGGGGGGAGCACAGATACGCAGTATTTT. The encoded protein is CASSSTSSGGSTDTQYF.

The DNA of the CDR3 is TGTGCCACCAGTGATTCCGGACTATTCAATGAGCAGTTCTTC. Encoded protein: CATSDSGLFNEQFF. V is TRBV24-1 and J is TRBJ2-1; tentatively, D is TRBD2 (6 bases). The CDR3 loop spans 14 amino acids. V gave up 2 bases and J gave up 6 bases, with 10 bases separating them. Germline loops: CDR1 KGHDR, CDR2 SFDVKD.

The chain employs TRBV28 and TRBJ2-7; 8 bases are shared with TRBD1. The V and J ends lost 7 bases and 1 base, in that order; junction bases with no gene match: 3. The germline gives CDR1 MDHEN, CDR2 SYDVKM. This CDR3 is built from 13 residues. The CDR3 DNA sequence: TGTGCCAGCACGCAGGGGGCATCCTACGAGCAGTACTTC. This gives the protein CASTQGASYEQYF.

The V gene is TRBV2, the J gene TRBJ2-3; the match to TRBD1 covers 9 bases. The CDR3 runs 16 residues. Germline V gene lookup returns CDR1 SNHLY and CDR2 FYNNEI. With 5 bases clipped from V and 4 bases from J, the junction kept 10 bases outside the gene matches. The CDR3 protein is CASSSRDRARPDTQYF. The CDR3 DNA is TGTGCCAGCAGTTCCCGGGACAGGGCTCGTCCAGATACGCAGTATTTT.

This rearrangement joins TRBV5-4 to TRBJ2-7; possible D gene TRBD1, 6 bases. Trimming cost V 4 bases and J 1 base, with 12 bases left between them. The CDR3 totals 14 residues. The germline V gene encodes CDR1 SGHNT and CDR2 YYREEE (reference sequence). Here the CDR3 reads CASSPDQGSYEQYF. As DNA, the CDR3 is TGTGCCAGCAGCCCCGACCAGGGGTCCTACGAGCAGTACTTC.